The rows below give T cell receptor beta chains drawn from one sample of a study of blood T cell repertoires in COVID-19. TCRdb's table, derived via immunoSEQ multiplex PCR, lists solely in-frame clones and lacks some. Here the sample spans over 150,000 clones, roughly 83% being singletons. Sequencing was carried out using peripheral blood. The receptors originated from a woman aged 60-75 years with acute or convalescent COVID-19. CDR3s include the opening cysteine and the closing phenylalanine or tryptophan. D genes are given only for firm matches. A clone size is listed for some rows: how often the clone was seen (once, few, many), or a class if it is expanded.

>NA|TRBJ2-3|TRBD2|TRBV7-9
CASSSGLAGGRTDTQYF
TGTGCCAGCAGCTCGGGACTAGCGGGGGGGCGCACAGATACGCAGTATTTT
>NA|TRBJ1-1|NA|TRBV7-2
CASSFSQFTVNTEAFF
TGTGCCAGCAGCTTTTCCCAATTCACAGTGAACACTGAAGCTTTCTTT
>NA|TRBJ2-3|NA|TRBV7-2
CASSPRRGWGTDTQYF
TGTGCCAGCAGCCCGAGAAGGGGATGGGGCACAGATACGCAGTATTTT
>NA|TRBJ2-5|TRBD1|TRBV28
CASSQRDRGMTQYF
TGTGCCAGCAGTCAACGGGACAGGGGGATGACCCAGTACTTC
>NA|TRBJ2-2|NA|TRBV4-3
CASSQDLWPGLSDTGELFF
TGCGCCAGCAGCCAAGATCTGTGGCCTGGACTGAGCGACACCGGGGAGCTGTTTTTT
>NA|TRBJ2-5|NA|TRBV3-1/TRBV3-2
CASSHAVSYMDQETQYF
TGTGCCAGCAGCCACGCCGTATCGTACATGGACCAAGAGACCCAGTACTTC
>few|TRBJ1-2|TRBD1|TRBV11-2
CASSPGQGAFSGGYTF
TGTGCCAGCAGCCCCGGACAGGGGGCATTTTCCGGTGGCTACACCTTC
>NA|TRBJ1-1|TRBD1|TRBV6-5
CASSTGQSPTEAFF
TGTGCCAGCAGTACGGGACAGTCTCCGACTGAAGCTTTCTTT
>NA|TRBJ1-4|NA|TRBV12-5
CASGLGRGNEKLFF
TGTGCTAGTGGGCTCGGAAGGGGGAATGAAAAACTGTTTTTT
>NA|TRBJ2-7|NA|TRBV3-1/TRBV3-2
CASSQDVIRAGYEQYF
TGTGCCAGCAGCCAAGATGTGATACGGGCGGGTTACGAGCAGTACTTC
>NA|TRBJ2-7|NA|TRBV19
CASNQGIPQIYEQYF
TGTGCCAGTAACCAGGGAATTCCCCAAATCTACGAGCAGTACTTC
>NA|TRBJ1-6|NA|TRBV18
CASSPRDKRTSNSPLHF
TGTGCCAGCTCACCTCGGGACAAACGAACAAGTAATTCACCCCTCCACTTT
>NA|TRBJ2-3|TRBD2|TRBV5-8
CASSLTVWIGAGGHTDTQYF
TGTGCCAGCAGCCTCACTGTTTGGATCGGTGCGGGGGGACACACAGATACGCAGTATTTT
>once|TRBJ2-7|NA|TRBV7-2
CASSRSQPVNHEQYF
TGTGCCAGCAGCCGGAGCCAGCCTGTAAATCACGAGCAGTACTTC
>NA|TRBJ2-3|TRBD2|TRBV7-6
CASSPFAGEGDTQYF
TGTGCCAGCAGCCCGTTCGCTGGGGAGGGGGATACGCAGTATTTT
>NA|TRBJ1-2|NA|TRBV5-6
CASSLLQGMGGYTF
TGTGCCAGCAGCTTGCTCCAGGGCATGGGGGGCTACACCTTC
>NA|TRBJ2-4|TRBD1|TRBV6-2/TRBV6-3
CASSRTGTKNIQYF
TGTGCCAGCAGTCGGACAGGGACCAAAAACATTCAGTACTTC
>NA|TRBJ1-5|NA|TRBV6-6
CASSLAGVNQPQHF
TGTGCCAGCAGTTTGGCAGGGGTCAATCAGCCCCAGCATTTT
>NA|TRBJ1-4|TRBD1|TRBV6-1
CASSEKQGAGNEKLFF
TGTGCCAGCAGTGAAAAACAGGGGGCTGGAAATGAAAAACTGTTTTTT
>NA|TRBJ2-1|NA|TRBV5-4
CASTKGGGAGMYNEQFF
TGTGCCAGCACCAAGGGGGGGGGCGCGGGTATGTACAATGAGCAGTTCTTC
>NA|TRBJ2-7|NA|TRBV14
CASSQVSKPKKQYF
TGTGCCAGCAGCCAAGTTTCCAAACCTAAGAAGCAGTACTTC
>NA|TRBJ2-7|NA|TRBV5-1
CASSLGPTSGTLSEQYF
TGCGCCAGCAGCTTGGGCCCCACGTCGGGGACACTGTCGGAGCAGTACTTC
>NA|TRBJ1-4|NA|TRBV28
CASRPPGRFEKLFF
TGTGCCAGCAGACCCCCGGGGAGATTCGAAAAACTGTTTTTT
>NA|TRBJ2-5|NA|TRBV7-6
CASSSAGPLGETQYF
TGTGCCAGCAGCTCGGCGGGACCTCTTGGGGAGACCCAGTACTTC
>NA|TRBJ2-1|TRBD2|TRBV19
CASTRGGELGENEQFF
TGTGCCAGTACCCGGGGGGGGGAGCTGGGAGAGAATGAGCAGTTCTTC
>NA|TRBJ2-7|TRBD1|TRBV12-5
CASGTGQGTGEQYF
TGTGCTAGTGGAACGGGACAGGGGACTGGAGAGCAGTACTTC
>once|TRBJ1-2|NA|TRBV10-3
CAISPPADSSGRRYGYTF
TGTGCCATCAGTCCCCCAGCCGACTCATCCGGGCGGAGGTATGGCTACACCTTC
>few|TRBJ1-2|TRBD1|TRBV18
CASSPPTGARIGYTF
TGTGCCAGCTCACCACCGACAGGGGCGCGTATAGGCTACACCTTC
>NA|TRBJ1-5|NA|TRBV27
CASSLSAGVWPQHF
TGTGCCAGCAGTTTATCCGCAGGGGTTTGGCCCCAGCATTTT
>NA|TRBJ1-3|NA|TRBV7-2
CASSRSVTSGNTIYF
TGTGCCAGCAGCCGCAGCGTAACCTCTGGAAACACCATATATTTT
>few|TRBJ2-7|NA|TRBV7-8
CASSLEGAGAYEQYF
TGTGCCAGCAGCTTAGAGGGCGCCGGGGCCTACGAGCAGTACTTC
>NA|TRBJ1-4|TRBD1|TRBV28
CASFGRDRVNEKLFF
TGTGCCAGTTTCGGGAGGGACAGGGTTAATGAAAAACTGTTTTTT
>once|TRBJ1-5|NA|TRBV5-6
CASSRTRGQPQHF
TGTGCCAGCAGCCGTACCCGGGGACAGCCCCAGCATTTT
>NA|TRBJ1-4|TRBD1|TRBV5-6
CASSLPRQGIMFF
TGTGCCAGCAGCTTGCCTAGACAGGGAATTATGTTTTTT
>NA|TRBJ2-1|NA|TRBV11-3
CASSLRGLTGTRDNEQFF
TGTGCCAGCAGCTTACGGGGTCTTACGGGGACACGGGATAATGAGCAGTTCTTC
>NA|TRBJ2-7|TRBD1|TRBV2
CASGQGNYEQYF
TGTGCCAGCGGACAGGGGAACTACGAGCAGTACTTC
>once|TRBJ1-2|NA|TRBV3-1/TRBV3-2
CASSFTGNNYGYTF
TGTGCCAGCAGCTTCACAGGGAACAACTATGGCTACACCTTC
>NA|TRBJ1-1|TRBD1|TRBV30
CAWTGGPNTEAFF
TGTGCCTGGACAGGGGGACCGAACACTGAAGCTTTCTTT
>NA|TRBJ1-2|TRBD1|TRBV18
CASSQIGQGAIWSNYGYTF
TGTGCCAGCTCACAAATTGGACAGGGGGCGATTTGGTCTAACTATGGCTACACCTTC
>NA|TRBJ1-2|TRBD1|TRBV28
CASRGTGIGGYTF
TGTGCCAGCAGGGGGACAGGGATTGGTGGCTACACCTTC
>NA|TRBJ2-2|TRBD1|TRBV27
CASTDTGGTGELFF
TGTGCCAGCACCGATACAGGGGGGACCGGGGAGCTGTTTTTT
>NA|TRBJ2-5|TRBD2|TRBV4-2
CASSPLSGDLQETQYF
TGTGCCAGCAGCCCACTTAGCGGGGATCTCCAAGAGACCCAGTACTTC
>NA|TRBJ2-1|NA|TRBV5-1
CASSSRGEQFF
TGCGCCAGCAGCTCCCGAGGTGAGCAGTTCTTC
>NA|TRBJ2-7|TRBD1|TRBV7-2
CASSLRQGPLLEQYF
TGTGCCAGCAGCCTCCGACAGGGCCCCCTTTTAGAGCAGTACTTC
>NA|TRBJ2-1|TRBD2|TRBV18
CASSPSLAGVNKQFF
TGTGCCAGCTCACCATCACTAGCGGGGGTCAATAAGCAGTTCTTC
>NA|TRBJ1-3|TRBD1|TRBV6-2/TRBV6-3
CASSYPGQLSGNTIYF
TGTGCCAGCAGTTACCCGGGACAGCTCTCTGGAAACACCATATATTTT
>few|TRBJ2-1|TRBD1|TRBV12-3/TRBV12-4
CASRTGLNNEQFF
TGTGCCAGCAGGACAGGGTTGAACAATGAGCAGTTCTTC
>NA|TRBJ2-7|NA|TRBV1
CTSSQGGQATYEQYF
TGCACCAGCAGCCAAGGGGGACAGGCCACCTACGAGCAGTACTTC
>NA|TRBJ2-1|TRBD2|TRBV5-1
CASSSTSGSFNEQFF
TGCGCCAGCAGCTCTACTAGCGGGAGCTTCAATGAGCAGTTCTTC
>many|TRBJ2-7|TRBD2|TRBV3-1/TRBV3-2
CASSQDSGPGGEQYF
TGTGCCAGCAGCCAAGATTCAGGTCCGGGGGGAGAGCAGTACTTC
>NA|TRBJ2-1|NA|TRBV18
CASSWALPDEQFF
TGTGCCAGCTCGTGGGCCCTACCCGATGAGCAGTTCTTC
>few|TRBJ1-1|NA|TRBV12-3/TRBV12-4
CASSKTENTEAFF
TGTGCCAGCAGTAAAACAGAGAACACTGAAGCTTTCTTT
>NA|TRBJ1-6|NA|TRBV7-2
CASSLRQGITPLHF
TGTGCCAGCAGCTTAAGGCAGGGGATTACACCCCTCCACTTT
>NA|TRBJ2-7|NA|TRBV19
CASSIVFPGEQYF
TGTGCCAGTAGTATAGTCTTCCCCGGGGAGCAGTACTTC
>NA|TRBJ2-7|NA|TRBV7-3
CASSPNPTRSYEQYF
TGTGCCAGCAGCCCGAATCCGACGCGGAGCTACGAGCAGTACTTC
>NA|TRBJ1-1|TRBD1|TRBV6-7
CAKSRQGAAIFNEAFF
TGTGCCAAATCCCGACAGGGGGCGGCTATATTCAATGAAGCTTTCTTT
>NA|TRBJ2-5|NA|TRBV15
CATSRDIAGETQYF
TGTGCCACCAGCAGAGATATAGCCGGAGAGACCCAGTACTTC
>few|TRBJ1-4|TRBD1|TRBV5-4
CASSPGRQGNEKLFF
TGTGCCAGCAGCCCGGGGAGACAGGGGAATGAAAAACTGTTTTTT
>few|TRBJ2-7|NA|TRBV4-2
CASSPGTHYEQYF
TGTGCCAGCAGTCCCGGGACTCACTACGAGCAGTACTTC